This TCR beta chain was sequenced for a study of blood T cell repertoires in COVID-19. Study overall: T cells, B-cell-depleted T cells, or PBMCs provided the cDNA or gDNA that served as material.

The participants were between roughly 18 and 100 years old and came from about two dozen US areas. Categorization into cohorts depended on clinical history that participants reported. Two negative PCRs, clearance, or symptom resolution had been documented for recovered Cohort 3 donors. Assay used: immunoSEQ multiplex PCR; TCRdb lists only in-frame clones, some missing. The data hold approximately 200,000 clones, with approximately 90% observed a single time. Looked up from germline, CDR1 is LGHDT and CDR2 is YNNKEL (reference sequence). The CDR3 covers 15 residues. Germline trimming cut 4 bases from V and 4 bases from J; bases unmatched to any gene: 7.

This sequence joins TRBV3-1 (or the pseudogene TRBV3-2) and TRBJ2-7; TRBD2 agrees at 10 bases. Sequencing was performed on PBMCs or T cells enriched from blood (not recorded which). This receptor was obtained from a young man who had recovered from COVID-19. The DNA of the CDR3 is TGTGCCAGCAGCCCACCTAGCGGGGGCGAATACGAGCAGTACTTC. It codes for CASSPPSGGEYEQYF.